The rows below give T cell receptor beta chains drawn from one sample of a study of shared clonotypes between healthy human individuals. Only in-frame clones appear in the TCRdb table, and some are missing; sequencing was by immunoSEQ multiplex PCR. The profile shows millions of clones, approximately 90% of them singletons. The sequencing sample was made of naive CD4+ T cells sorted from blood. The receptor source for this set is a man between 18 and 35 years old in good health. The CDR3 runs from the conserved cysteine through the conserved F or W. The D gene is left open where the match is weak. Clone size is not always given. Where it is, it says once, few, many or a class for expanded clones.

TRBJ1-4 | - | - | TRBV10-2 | TGCGCCAGCAGTGAGTCTGGGAGCCTTAATGAAAAACTGTTTTTT | CASSESGSLNEKLFF
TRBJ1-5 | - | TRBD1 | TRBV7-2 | TGTGCCAGCAGCTCAGGGGGCGGTCAGCCCCAGCATTTT | CASSSGGGQPQHF
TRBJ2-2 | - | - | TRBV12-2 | TGTGCAAGTCGATTCAGGGTTACCGGGGAGCTGTTTTTT | CASRFRVTGELFF
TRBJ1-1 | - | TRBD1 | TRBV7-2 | TGTGCCAGCAGCTTGGCGACAGGGCTAAACACTGAAGCTTTCTTT | CASSLATGLNTEAFF
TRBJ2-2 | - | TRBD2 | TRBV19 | TGTGCCACCAAGGGGAGTGAGCGGGGGGCCTACACCGGGGAGCTGTTTTTT | CATKGSERGAYTGELFF
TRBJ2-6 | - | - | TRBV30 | TGTGCCTGGAGTGTTCCTGGGGCCAACGTCCTGACTTTC | CAWSVPGANVLTF
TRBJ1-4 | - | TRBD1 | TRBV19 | TGTGCCAGTAGGGACTTGGGGACAGGGAACGAAAAACTGTTTTTT | CASRDLGTGNEKLFF
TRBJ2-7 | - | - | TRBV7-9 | TGTGCCAGCAGCCCTATAATTGCCTACGGCTACGAGCAGTACTTC | CASSPIIAYGYEQYF
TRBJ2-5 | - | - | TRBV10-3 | TGTGCCATCAGTGAGTCGGGGAGCCAAGAGACCCAGTACTTC | CAISESGSQETQYF
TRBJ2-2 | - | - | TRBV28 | TGTGCCAGCAGTTTAAGCAGGATAAGGGCCGGGGAGCTGTTTTTT | CASSLSRIRAGELFF
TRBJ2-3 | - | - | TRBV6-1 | TGTGCCAGCAGTGAAGCGGTACGATATAGCACAGATACGCAGTATTTT | CASSEAVRYSTDTQYF
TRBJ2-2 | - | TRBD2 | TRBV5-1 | TGCGCCAGCAGCCCCGGGACTAAAAACACCGGGGAGCTGTTTTTT | CASSPGTKNTGELFF
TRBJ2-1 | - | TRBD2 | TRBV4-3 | TGCGCCAGCAGCCTCCGACTAGCGGGACTCTACAATGAGCAGTTCTTC | CASSLRLAGLYNEQFF
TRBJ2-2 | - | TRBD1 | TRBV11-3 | TGTGCCAGCAGCCCCCAGGGACAGTCGAACACCGGGGAGCTGTTTTTT | CASSPQGQSNTGELFF
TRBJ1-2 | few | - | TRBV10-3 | TGTGCCATCAGTGAGGGACAGCTATACTATGGCTACACCTTC | CAISEGQLYYGYTF
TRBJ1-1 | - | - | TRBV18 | TGTGCCAGCTCACCAACACAGGCGGCCACTGAAGCTTTCTTT | CASSPTQAATEAFF
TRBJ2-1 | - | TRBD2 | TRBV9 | TGTGCCAGCAGCGCCGGGGAGGGCGGAACGGCCAATGAGCAGTTCTTC | CASSAGEGGTANEQFF
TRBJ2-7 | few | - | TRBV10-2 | TGCGCCAGCACACGGCAGAGCTCCTACGAGCAGTACTTC | CASTRQSSYEQYF
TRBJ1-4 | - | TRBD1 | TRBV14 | TGTGCCAGCAGCTTCGGGACAGGGGGACGAGAAAAACTGTTTTTT | CASSFGTGGREKLFF
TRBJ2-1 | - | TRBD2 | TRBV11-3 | TGTGCCAGCAGCCACGGGGATCGACTAGCGGGAGGACAGTCCTACAATGAGCAGTTCTTC | CASSHGDRLAGGQSYNEQFF
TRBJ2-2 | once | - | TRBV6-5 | TGTGCCAGCAGAATGTGGGGGCTACACACCGGGGAGCTGTTTTTT | CASRMWGLHTGELFF
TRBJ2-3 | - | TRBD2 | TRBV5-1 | TGCGCCAGCAACCATGGACTAGCGGGAGGGCCCTTGATAGATACGCAGTATTTT | CASNHGLAGGPLIDTQYF
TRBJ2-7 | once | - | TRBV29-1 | TGCAGCGTTGGTGGCGGCGACGAGCAGTACTTC | CSVGGGDEQYF
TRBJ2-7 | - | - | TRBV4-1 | TGCGCCAGCAGCCAAGTACTCCTAGCCGAGCGGTACGAGCAGTACTTC | CASSQVLLAERYEQYF
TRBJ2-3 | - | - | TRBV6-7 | TGTGCCAGCAGTTACCCCAGCCAAGGGGGTACGCAGTATTTT | CASSYPSQGGTQYF
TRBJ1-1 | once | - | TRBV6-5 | TGTGCCAGCAGTCCGACGGGGTTTTATGAAGCTTTCTTT | CASSPTGFYEAFF
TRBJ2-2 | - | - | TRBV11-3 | TGTGCCAGCAGCCGGACCGGGGAGCTGTTTTTT | CASSRTGELFF
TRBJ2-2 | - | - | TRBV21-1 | TGTGCCAGCAGCAAAACTAGGCGGGAGATCAACGGGGAGCTGTTTTTT | CASSKTRREINGELFF
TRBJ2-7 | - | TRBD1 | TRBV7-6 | TGTGCCAGCAGCCCCGGACAGGGATACGAGCAGTACTTC | CASSPGQGYEQYF
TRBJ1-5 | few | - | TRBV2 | TGTGCCAGCGTACAGGGATTGTTTCAGCCCCAGCATTTT | CASVQGLFQPQHF
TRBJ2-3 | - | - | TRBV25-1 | TGTGCCAGCAGTGAGACCACAGATACGCAGTATTTT | CASSETTDTQYF
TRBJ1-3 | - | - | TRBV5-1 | TGCGCCAGCAGCTTGCCAGGGGACGGAAACACCATATATTTT | CASSLPGDGNTIYF
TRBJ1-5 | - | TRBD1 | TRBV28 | TGTGCCAGCAGGGGGACAGGGATTCAGCCCCAGCATTTT | CASRGTGIQPQHF
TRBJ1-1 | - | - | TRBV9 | TGTGCCAGCAGCGTAGATCAGGGGAGGAACACTGAAGCTTTCTTT | CASSVDQGRNTEAFF
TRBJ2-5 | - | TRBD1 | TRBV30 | TGTGCCTGGAGGCAACAGGGGAAAGAGACCCAGTACTTC | CAWRQQGKETQYF
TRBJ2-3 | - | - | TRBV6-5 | TGTGCCAGCAAGGCGGGGGCCGGGGATACGCAGTATTTT | CASKAGAGDTQYF
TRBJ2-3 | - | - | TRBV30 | TGTGCCTGGAGTGTAGTTGGCGCAAGGTATTTT | CAWSVVGARYF
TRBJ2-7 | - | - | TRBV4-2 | TGTGCCAGCAGCTCGGCGGCCGGGAGCATATACGAGCAGTACTTC | CASSSAAGSIYEQYF
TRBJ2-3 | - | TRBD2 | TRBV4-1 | TGCGCCAGCAGCCAAGTTGCTAGCGGGGGGGCGAGAGATACGCAGTATTTT | CASSQVASGGARDTQYF
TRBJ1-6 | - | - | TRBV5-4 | TGTGCCAGCAGCCCACAAGGGAACATAGTCGATTCACCCCTCCACTTT | CASSPQGNIVDSPLHF
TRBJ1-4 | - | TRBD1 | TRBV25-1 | TGTGCCAGCAGTGCAGTAGGACCGGGACAGGCTAATGAAAAACTGTTTTTT | CASSAVGPGQANEKLFF
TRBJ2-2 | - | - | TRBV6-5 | TGTGCCAGCACTCGCGGGCTGGGCGGGGAGCTGTTTTTT | CASTRGLGGELFF
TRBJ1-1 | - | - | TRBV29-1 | TGCAGCGTTGAAGATCTAGGACAGAAAAAAGCTTTCTTT | CSVEDLGQKKAFF
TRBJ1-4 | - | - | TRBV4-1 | TGCGCCAGCAGCCTAGCTGCAACTAATGAAAAACTGTTTTTT | CASSLAATNEKLFF
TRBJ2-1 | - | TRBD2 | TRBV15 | TGTGCCACCAGCACCTGGGGTAAGCGGGAGGTTAATGAGCAGTTCTTC | CATSTWGKREVNEQFF
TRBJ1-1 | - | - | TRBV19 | TGTGCCAGTAGCGACCGGGACAAAGGGTGGAGGAACACTGAAGCTTTCTTT | CASSDRDKGWRNTEAFF
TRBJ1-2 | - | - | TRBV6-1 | TGTGCCAGCAAATGGGAGGAAAGGGCTGGCTATGGCTACACCTTC | CASKWEERAGYGYTF
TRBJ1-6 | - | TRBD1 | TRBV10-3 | TGTGCCATCAGTGAGGCCACAAGCGGCGAAGGGGGCTCACCCCTCCACTTT | CAISEATSGEGGSPLHF
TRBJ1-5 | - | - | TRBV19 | TGTGCCAGTAGTACCCACCGGGCCTGGCGCGATAGCAATCAGCCCCAGCATTTT | CASSTHRAWRDSNQPQHF
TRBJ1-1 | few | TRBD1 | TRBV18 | TGTGCCAGCTCACCGCGGGACAGAGAAGCTTTCTTT | CASSPRDREAFF
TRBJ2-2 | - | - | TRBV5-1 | TGCGCCAGCAGCCCCCAAGCTTTCACCGGGGAGCTGTTTTTT | CASSPQAFTGELFF
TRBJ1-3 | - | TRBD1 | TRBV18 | TGTGCCAGCGCCCCCTTTTCCGGGACAGGGTCTTCTGGAAACACCATATATTTT | CASAPFSGTGSSGNTIYF
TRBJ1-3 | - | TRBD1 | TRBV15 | TGTGCCACCAGCAGAGATAGGCAGGGGGCAAACACCATATATTTT | CATSRDRQGANTIYF
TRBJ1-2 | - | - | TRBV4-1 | TGCGCCAGCACAAACGGTGGTAGATACACCTTC | CASTNGGRYTF
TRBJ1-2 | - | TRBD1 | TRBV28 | TGTGCCAGCAGCCCCTTACCCGGGACAGCGAATAACTATGGCTACACCTTC | CASSPLPGTANNYGYTF